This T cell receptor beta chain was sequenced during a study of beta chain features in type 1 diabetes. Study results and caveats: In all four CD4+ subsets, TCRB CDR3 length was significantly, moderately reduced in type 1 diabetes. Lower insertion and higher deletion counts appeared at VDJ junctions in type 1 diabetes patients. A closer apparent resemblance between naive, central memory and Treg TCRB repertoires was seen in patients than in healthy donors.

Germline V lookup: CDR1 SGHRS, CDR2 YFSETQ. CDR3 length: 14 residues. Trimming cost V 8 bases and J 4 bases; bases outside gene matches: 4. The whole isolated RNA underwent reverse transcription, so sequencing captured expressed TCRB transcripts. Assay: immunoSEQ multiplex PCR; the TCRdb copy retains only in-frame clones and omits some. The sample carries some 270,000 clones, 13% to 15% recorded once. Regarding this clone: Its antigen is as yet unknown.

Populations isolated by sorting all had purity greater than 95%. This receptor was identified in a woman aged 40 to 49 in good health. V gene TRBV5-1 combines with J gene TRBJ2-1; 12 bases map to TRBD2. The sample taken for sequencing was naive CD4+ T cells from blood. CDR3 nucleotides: TGCGCCAGTTTGACTAGCGGGGGTTACAATGAGCAGTTCTTC. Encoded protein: CASLTSGGYNEQFF.